This T cell receptor (beta chain) was captured by sequencing in a study of T cell responses to AZD1222 COVID-19 vaccine. The wider study: Second doses that came at about 4 or about 12 weeks were put together. Study-wide points: Spike regions recognized by vaccine-associated CD4 TCRs spanned the protein, led by 160-218 and 743-854.

A word on this clone: Its specificity is unknown.

Only in-frame clones appear in the TCRdb table, and some are missing; sequencing was by immunoSEQ multiplex PCR. Here the sample spans 140,000 to 150,000 clones, more than 75% being singletons. CDR3 length: 13 amino acids. Germline CDR1 MNHEY, CDR2 SVGEGT. V was shortened by 0 bases and J by 6 bases, with 8 bases between the two germline ends. This sequence was found in an adult in good health. Sequencing used peripheral blood, obtained on day 0 of AZD1222 vaccination. V gene TRBV6-2 or TRBV6-3 combines with J gene TRBJ1-2; no clear D. CDR3 sequence reads: CASSYSTLDGYTF. The DNA for the CDR3 is TGTGCCAGCAGTTACTCGACTCTCGATGGCTACACCTTC.